This T cell receptor beta chain derives from a study of blood T cell repertoires in COVID-19. Seattle enrolled patients during active infection and tracked them longitudinally. Original processing methods: Estimation of nucleated cell counts was performed using reference gene primer amplification. Method: immunoSEQ multiplex PCR; TCRdb's copy keeps in-frame clones and lacks some. The D gene and trimming were derived from the DNA, and the V and J assignments and clone size from that table. The sample includes some 94,000 clones, about 83% of them seen just once. V gave up 5 bases and J gave up 8 bases; unmatched junction bases: 4. The germline V gene has CDR1 LGHDT and CDR2 YNNKEL (reference sequence). This CDR3 comprises 13 residues.

The source is a woman aged 55-75 years with COVID-19, enrolled during active disease. V gene TRBV3-1 (or the pseudogene TRBV3-2) combines with J gene TRBJ1-4; TRBD1 matches 8 bases. Material for sequencing was peripheral blood. The DNA of the CDR3 is TGTGCCAGCAGCGCCAGACAGGGGGAAAAACTGTTTTTT. Its translation: CASSARQGEKLFF.